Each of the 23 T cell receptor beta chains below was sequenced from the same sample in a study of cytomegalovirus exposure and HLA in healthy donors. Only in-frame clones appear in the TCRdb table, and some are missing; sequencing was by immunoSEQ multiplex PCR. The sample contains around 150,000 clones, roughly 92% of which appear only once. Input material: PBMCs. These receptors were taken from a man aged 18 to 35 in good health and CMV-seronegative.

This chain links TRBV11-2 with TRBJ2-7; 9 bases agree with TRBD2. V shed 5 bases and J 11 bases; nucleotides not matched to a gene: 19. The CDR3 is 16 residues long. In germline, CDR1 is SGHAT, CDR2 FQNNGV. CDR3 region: CASSQDLAGIFNGEYF. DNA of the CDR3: TGTGCCAGCAGCCAAGATCTAGCGGGGATATTTAATGGGGAGTACTTC. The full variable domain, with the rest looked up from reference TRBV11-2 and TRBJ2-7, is EAGVAQSPRYKIIEKRQSVAFWCNPISGHATLYWYQQILGQGPKLLIQFQNNGVVDDSQLPKDRFSAERLKGVDSTLKIQPAKLEDSAVYLCASSQDLAGIFNGEYFGPGTRLTVT.

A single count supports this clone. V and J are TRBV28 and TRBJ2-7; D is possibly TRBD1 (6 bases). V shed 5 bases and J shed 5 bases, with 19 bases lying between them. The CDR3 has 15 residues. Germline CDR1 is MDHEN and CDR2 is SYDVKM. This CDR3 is CASSPNSLNRDEQYF. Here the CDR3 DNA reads TGTGCCAGCAGTCCCAATTCCTTAAACAGGGACGAGCAGTACTTC.

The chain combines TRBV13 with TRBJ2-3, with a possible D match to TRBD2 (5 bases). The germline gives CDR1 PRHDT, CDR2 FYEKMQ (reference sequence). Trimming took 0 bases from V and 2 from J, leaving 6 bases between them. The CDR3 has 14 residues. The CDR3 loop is CASSLGGNTDTQYF. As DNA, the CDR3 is TGTGCCAGCAGCTTAGGCGGGAACACAGATACGCAGTATTTT.

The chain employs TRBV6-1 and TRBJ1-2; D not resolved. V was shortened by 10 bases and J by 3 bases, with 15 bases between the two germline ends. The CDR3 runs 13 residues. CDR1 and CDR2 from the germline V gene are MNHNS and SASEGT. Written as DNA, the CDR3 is TGTGCCATCACCGAGTCCCGGGACTATGGCTACACCTTC. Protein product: CAITESRDYGYTF.

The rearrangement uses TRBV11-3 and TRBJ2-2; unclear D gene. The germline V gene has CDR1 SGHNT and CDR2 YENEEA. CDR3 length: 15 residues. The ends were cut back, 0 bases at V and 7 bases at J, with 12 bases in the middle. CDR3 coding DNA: TGTGCCAGCAGCTTAGACGGCGGATCTGGCGGGGAGCTGTTTTTT. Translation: CASSLDGGSGGELFF.

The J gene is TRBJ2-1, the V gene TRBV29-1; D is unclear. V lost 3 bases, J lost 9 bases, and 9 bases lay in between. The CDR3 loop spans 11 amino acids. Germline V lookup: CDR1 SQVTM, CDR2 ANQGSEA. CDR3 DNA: TGCAGCGTTGAGCCCCAGTCTGAGCAGTTCTTC. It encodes CSVEPQSEQFF.

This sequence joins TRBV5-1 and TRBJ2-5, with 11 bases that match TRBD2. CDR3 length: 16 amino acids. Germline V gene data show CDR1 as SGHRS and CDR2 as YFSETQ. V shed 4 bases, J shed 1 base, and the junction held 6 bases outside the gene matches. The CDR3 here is CASSSGGTSGQETQYF. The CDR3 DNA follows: TGCGCCAGCAGCAGTGGGGGGACTAGCGGCCAAGAGACCCAGTACTTC.

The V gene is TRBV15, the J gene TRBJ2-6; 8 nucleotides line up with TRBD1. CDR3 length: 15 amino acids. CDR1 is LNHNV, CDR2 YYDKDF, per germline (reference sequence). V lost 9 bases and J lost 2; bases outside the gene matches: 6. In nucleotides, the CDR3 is TGTGCCACAGGACAGGGAGGTACTGGGGCCAACGTCCTGACTTTC. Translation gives CATGQGGTGANVLTF.

The CDR3 is CAISVRGAPPEQYF. For the CDR3, the DNA is TGTGCCATCAGTGTTCGGGGGGCCCCCCCCGAGCAGTACTTC. The chain uses TRBV10-3 and TRBJ2-7, with a tentative D call TRBD2 (7 bases). CDR3 length: 14 residues. The germline CDR1 and CDR2 sequences are ENHRY and SYGVKD. V dropped 4 bases and J dropped 6 bases, with 16 bases sitting between them.

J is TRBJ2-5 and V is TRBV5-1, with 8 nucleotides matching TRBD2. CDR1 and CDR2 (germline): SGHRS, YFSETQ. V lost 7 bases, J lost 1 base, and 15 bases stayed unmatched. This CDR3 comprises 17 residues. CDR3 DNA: TGCGCCAGCCGGGTTGGGGCCAGCGGGGGCCTCCAAGAGACCCAGTACTTC. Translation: CASRVGASGGLQETQYF.

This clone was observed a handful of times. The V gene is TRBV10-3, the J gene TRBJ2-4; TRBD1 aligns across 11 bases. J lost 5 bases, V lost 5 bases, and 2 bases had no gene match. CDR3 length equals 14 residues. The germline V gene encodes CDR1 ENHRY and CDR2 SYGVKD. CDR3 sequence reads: CAISRGQGENIQYF. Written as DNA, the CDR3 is TGTGCCATCAGTAGGGGACAGGGGGAAAACATTCAGTACTTC.

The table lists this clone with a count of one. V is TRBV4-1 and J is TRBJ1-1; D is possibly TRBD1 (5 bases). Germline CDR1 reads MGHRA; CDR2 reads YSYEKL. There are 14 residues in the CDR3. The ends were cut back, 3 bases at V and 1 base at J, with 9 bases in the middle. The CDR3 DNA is TGCGCCAGCAGCCAGCCGACAGAGAACACTGAAGCTTTCTTT. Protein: CASSQPTENTEAFF.

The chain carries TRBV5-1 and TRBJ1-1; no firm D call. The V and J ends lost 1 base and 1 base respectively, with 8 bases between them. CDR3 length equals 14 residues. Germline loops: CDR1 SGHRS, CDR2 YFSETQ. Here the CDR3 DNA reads TGCGCCAGCAGCTTGTACGGTCCGAACACTGAAGCTTTCTTT. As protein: CASSLYGPNTEAFF. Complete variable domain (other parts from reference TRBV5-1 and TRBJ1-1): KAGVTQTPRYLIKTRGQQVTLSCSPISGHRSVSWYQQTPGQGLQFLFEYFSETQRNKGNFPGRFSGRQFSNSRSEMNVSTLELGDSALYLCASSLYGPNTEAFFGQGTRLTVV.

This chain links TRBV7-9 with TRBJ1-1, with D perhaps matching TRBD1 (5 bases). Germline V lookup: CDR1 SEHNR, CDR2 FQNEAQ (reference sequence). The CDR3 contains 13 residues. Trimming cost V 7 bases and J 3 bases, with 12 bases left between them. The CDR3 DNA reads TGTGCCAGCAACCAACCCAGGGACACTGAAGCTTTCTTT. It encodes CASNQPRDTEAFF.

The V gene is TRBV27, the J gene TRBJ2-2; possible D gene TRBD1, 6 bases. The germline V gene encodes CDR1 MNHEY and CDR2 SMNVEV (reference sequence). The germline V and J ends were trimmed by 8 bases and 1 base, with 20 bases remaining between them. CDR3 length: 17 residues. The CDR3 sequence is CASGGLLGRMNTGELFF. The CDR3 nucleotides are TGTGCCAGCGGGGGCTTATTGGGGAGAATGAACACCGGGGAGCTGTTTTTT.

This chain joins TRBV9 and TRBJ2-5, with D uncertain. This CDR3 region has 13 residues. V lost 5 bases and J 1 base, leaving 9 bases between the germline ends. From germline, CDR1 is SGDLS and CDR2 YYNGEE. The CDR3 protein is CASRTGTQETQYF. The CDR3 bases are TGTGCCAGCAGAACGGGTACCCAAGAGACCCAGTACTTC.

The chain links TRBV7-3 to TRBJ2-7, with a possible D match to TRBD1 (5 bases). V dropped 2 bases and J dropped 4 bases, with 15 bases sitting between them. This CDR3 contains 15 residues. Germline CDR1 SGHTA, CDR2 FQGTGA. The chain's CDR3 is CASSLLPATGYEQYF. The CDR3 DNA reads TGTGCCAGCAGCTTATTGCCGGCTACAGGTTACGAGCAGTACTTC. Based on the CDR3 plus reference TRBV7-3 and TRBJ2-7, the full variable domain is GAGVSQTPSNKVTEKGKYVELRCDPISGHTALYWYRQSLGQGPEFLIYFQGTGAADDSGLPNDRFFAVRPEGSVSTLKIQRTERGDSAVYLCASSLLPATGYEQYFGPGTRLTVT.

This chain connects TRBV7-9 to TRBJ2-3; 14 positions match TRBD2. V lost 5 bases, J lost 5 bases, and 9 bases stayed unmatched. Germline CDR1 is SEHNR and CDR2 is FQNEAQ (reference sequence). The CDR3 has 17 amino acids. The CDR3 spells CASSLRTSGGSGDTQYF. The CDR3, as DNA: TGTGCCAGCAGCCTGCGGACTAGCGGGGGGTCGGGAGATACGCAGTATTTT.

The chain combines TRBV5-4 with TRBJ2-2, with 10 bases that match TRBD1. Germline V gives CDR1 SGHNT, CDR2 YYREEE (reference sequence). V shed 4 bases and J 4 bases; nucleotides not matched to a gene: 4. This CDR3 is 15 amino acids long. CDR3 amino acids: CASSRTGGGTGELFF. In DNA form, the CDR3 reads TGTGCCAGCAGCCGGACAGGGGGAGGCACCGGGGAGCTGTTTTTT.

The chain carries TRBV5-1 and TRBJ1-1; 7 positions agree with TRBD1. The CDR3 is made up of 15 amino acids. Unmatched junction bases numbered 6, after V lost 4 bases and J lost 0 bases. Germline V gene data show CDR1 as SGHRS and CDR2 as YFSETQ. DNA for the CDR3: TGCGCCAGCAGCCCGACAGGGAATCTGAACACTGAAGCTTTCTTT. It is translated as CASSPTGNLNTEAFF.

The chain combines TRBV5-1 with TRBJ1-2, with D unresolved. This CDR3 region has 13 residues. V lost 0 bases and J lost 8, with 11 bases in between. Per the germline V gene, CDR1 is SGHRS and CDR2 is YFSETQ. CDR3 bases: TGCGCCAGCAGCTTGGACGGGGTGAAGGGCTACACCTTC. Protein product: CASSLDGVKGYTF.

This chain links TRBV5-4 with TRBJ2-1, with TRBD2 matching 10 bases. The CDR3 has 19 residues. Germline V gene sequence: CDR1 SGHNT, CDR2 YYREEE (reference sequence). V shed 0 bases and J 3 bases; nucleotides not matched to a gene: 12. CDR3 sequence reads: CASSLGGGLASQIYNEQFF. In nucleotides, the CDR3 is TGTGCCAGCAGCTTGGGGGGGGGACTAGCGTCCCAGATCTACAATGAGCAGTTCTTC.

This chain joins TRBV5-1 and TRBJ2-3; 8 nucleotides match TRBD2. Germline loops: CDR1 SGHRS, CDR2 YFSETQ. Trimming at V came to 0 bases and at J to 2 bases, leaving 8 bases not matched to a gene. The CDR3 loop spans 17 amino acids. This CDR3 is CASSLAQQRGFTDTQYF. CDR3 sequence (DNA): TGCGCCAGCAGCTTGGCCCAGCAGCGGGGGTTCACAGATACGCAGTATTTT.